This T cell receptor (beta chain) was profiled in a study of T-cell reconstitution after alpha-beta-depleted transplantation in children. The CDR3 covers 16 residues. Trimming removed 0 bases at V and 4 bases at J, with 12 bases between. The TCRbeta library was prepared with unique molecular identifiers. TCRdb re-analysed the PCR reads in MiXCR, keeping a single row per CDR3 protein. The data contain 640,000 or so distinct CDR3 sequences, roughly 15% of them singletons. The sequence was obtained from a human donor who donated a stem cell graft to a child with acute myeloid leukemia. This rearrangement joins TRBV12-3 or TRBV12-4 to TRBJ2-2; D unresolved. The source material was PBMCs from the stem cell graft donor, sampled from the stem cell graft. The CDR3 region is CASSLARHWSTGELFF. The DNA of the CDR3 is TGTGCCAGCAGTTTAGCTCGACATTGGTCCACCGGGGAGCTGTTTTTT.